Below are 26 T cell receptor beta chains sequenced from a single sample in a study of response to subunit inactivated influenza vaccine. MiXCR, run by TCRdb on the RT-PCR reads, gives a single entry per CDR3 protein. Found here are 590,000 or so distinct CDR3 sequences, approximately 15% of them singletons; the top ten hold 7.5% to 9%. The sample in question was PBMCs from blood, obtained approximately 15 days before vaccination. The receptors stem from a man between 45 and 60 years old who received an inactivated influenza vaccine.

The gene calls are TRBV9 and TRBJ2-7, with D possibly TRBD1 on 6 matching bases. The CDR3 runs 15 residues. The germline V and J ends were trimmed by 4 bases and 2 bases, with 16 bases remaining between them. CDR1 is SGDLS, CDR2 YYNGEE, per germline. This CDR3 is CASSPGQGSPYEQYF. CDR3 coding DNA: TGTGCCAGCAGCCCCGGGCAGGGGAGCCCCTACGAGCAGTACTTC. The full variable domain, in which reference TRBV9 and TRBJ2-7 provide the parts outside the CDR3, is DSGVTQTPKHLITATGQRVTLRCSPRSGDLSVYWYQQSLDQGLQFLIQYYNGEERAKGNILERFSAQQFPDLHSELNLSSLELGDSALYFCASSPGQGSPYEQYFGPGTRLTVT.

In its sample, this clonotype was seen a few times. The chain carries TRBV11-2 and TRBJ2-5; D unclear. Trimming pared 3 bases from V and 5 bases from J, leaving 13 bases between. The germline CDR1 and CDR2 sequences are SGHAT and FQNNGV. There are 14 residues in the CDR3. The CDR3 region is CASSFGFGRETQYF. CDR3 coding DNA: TGTGCCAGCAGCTTTGGATTTGGTAGGGAGACCCAGTACTTC.

This clonotype was observed a handful of times. The J gene is TRBJ2-2, the V gene TRBV7-8; TRBD2 matches at 12 bases. The CDR3 contains 18 residues. From germline, CDR1 is SGHVS and CDR2 FQNEAQ. Trimming cost V 1 base and J 1 base; bases outside gene matches: 4. Here the CDR3 reads CASSLVPSGGVNTGELFF. The CDR3, as DNA: TGTGCCAGCAGCTTAGTCCCTAGCGGGGGGGTGAACACCGGGGAGCTGTTTTTT.

The chain couples TRBV20-1 to TRBJ2-7; no firm D call. The V end was cut by 7 bases, the J end by 3 bases, with 16 bases between. CDR1 is DFQATT and CDR2 is SNEGSKA in the germline V gene (reference sequence). This CDR3 is built from 13 residues. CDR3 in DNA: TGCAGTGTTTTTAGACCCGAAAGCTACGAGCAGTACTTC. It translates to CSVFRPESYEQYF.

This sequence joins TRBV30 and TRBJ2-2; D is undetermined. Germline V lookup: CDR1 GTSNPN, CDR2 SVGIG (reference sequence). The V end was cut by 3 bases, the J end by 0 bases, with 14 bases between. The CDR3 loop spans 16 amino acids. CDR3 sequence: CAWRTVGRSNTGELFF. For the CDR3, the DNA is TGTGCCTGGAGAACAGTTGGCAGATCGAACACCGGGGAGCTGTTTTTT. Full variable domain (missing parts from reference TRBV30 and TRBJ2-2): SQTIHQWPATLVQPVGSPLSLECTVEGTSNPNLYWYRQAAGRGLQLLFYSVGIGQISSEVPQNLSASRPQDRQFILSSKKLLLSDSGFYLCAWRTVGRSNTGELFFGEGSRLTVL.

Only a few counts were recorded for this clonotype. This chain's CDR3 is CSADWGSGGGETQYF. The CDR3, as DNA: TGCAGCGCTGATTGGGGTTCAGGGGGAGGAGAGACCCAGTACTTC. The chain is built from TRBV29-1 and TRBJ2-5; D may be TRBD1 (7 bases). CDR3 length equals 15 residues. V dropped 7 bases and J dropped 4 bases, with 22 bases sitting between them. Looked up from germline, CDR1 is SQVTM and CDR2 is ANQGSEA.

This clonotype appeared many times. The V gene is TRBV10-3, the J gene TRBJ2-1; 11 nucleotides align to TRBD2. Germline-derived CDR1 and CDR2 are ENHRY and SYGVKD. This CDR3 has 15 residues. V gave up 5 bases and J gave up 2 bases; unmatched junction bases: 2. The CDR3 bases are TGTGCCATCAGTCTTAGCGGGGGGGCCTACAATGAGCAGTTCTTC. Translation: CAISLSGGAYNEQFF.

The sample holds a few counts of this clonotype. The chain uses TRBV12-3 or TRBV12-4 and TRBJ2-2; maybe TRBD2 (5 bases). V was pared by 6 bases and J by 4 bases, with 15 bases between. The CDR3 is 15 residues long. The CDR3 loop is CASSLHRRGTGELFF. In DNA, the CDR3 is TGTGCCAGCAGCCTCCATAGACGGGGCACCGGGGAGCTGTTTTTT.

The V call is TRBV7-3, the J call TRBJ2-3, with TRBD2 matching 11 bases. The J segment lost 1 base and the V segment lost 2 bases, leaving 2 bases of the junction unmatched. Germline CDR1 is SGHTA and CDR2 is FQGTGA. The CDR3 spans 16 residues. CDR3 region: CASSLGGLAGTDTQYF. The CDR3 DNA sequence: TGTGCCAGCAGCTTAGGGGGACTAGCGGGCACAGATACGCAGTATTTT.

There are a few counts of this clonotype. This chain links TRBV29-1 with TRBJ1-1, with a tentative D call TRBD1 (6 bases). The germline V gene has CDR1 SQVTM and CDR2 ANQGSEA. This CDR3 contains 13 residues. V lost 6 bases and J lost 4, with 15 bases in between. The CDR3 nucleotides read TGCAGCGTAAAAACAGGGTTTGGCACTGAAGCTTTCTTT. This translates into CSVKTGFGTEAFF. Full variable domain (outside the CDR3, taken from reference TRBV29-1 and TRBJ1-1): SAVISQKPSRDICQRGTSLTIQCQVDSQVTMMFWYRQQPGQSLTLIATANQGSEATYESGFVIDKFPISRPNLTFSTLTVSNMSPEDSSIYLCSVKTGFGTEAFFGQGTRLTVV.

This clonotype was found a few times. CDR3 region: CASRDSDSFDEKLFF. CDR3 DNA: TGTGCCAGCAGAGACTCAGACAGTTTTGACGAAAAACTGTTTTTT. The J gene is TRBJ1-4, the V gene TRBV2; tentative D call: TRBD1 (5 bases). Germline V lookup: CDR1 SNHLY, CDR2 FYNNEI. Trimming took 6 bases from V and 8 from J, leaving 19 bases between them. This CDR3 comprises 15 residues.

This sequence joins TRBV12-3 or TRBV12-4 and TRBJ2-5; D unresolved. The germline V and J ends were trimmed by 0 bases and 6 bases, with 5 bases remaining between them. The CDR3 loop spans 12 amino acids. CDR3 DNA: TGTGCCAGCAGTTTAGCGGGAAAGACCCAGTACTTC. This codes for CASSLAGKTQYF.

The chain couples TRBV14 to TRBJ2-1; D not resolved. The CDR3 extends over 15 amino acids. The germline V gene has CDR1 SGHDN and CDR2 FVKESK. Trimming removed 1 base at V and 4 bases at J, with 11 bases between. CDR3 amino acids: CASSQVSNRYNEQFF. The CDR3 DNA reads as TGTGCCAGCAGCCAAGTTTCAAACAGATACAATGAGCAGTTCTTC.

This clonotype has a count of ten or more. The chain uses TRBV20-1 and TRBJ2-5; D gene ambiguous. CDR3 length equals 11 residues. Germline values: CDR1 DFQATT, CDR2 SNEGSKA (reference sequence). V dropped 6 bases and J dropped 5 bases, with 10 bases sitting between them. The CDR3 DNA reads as TGCAGTGCAACGAAAGGGGAGACCCAGTACTTC. It yields the protein CSATKGETQYF.

This clonotype was seen more than once but under ten times. This chain connects TRBV20-1 to TRBJ2-7; either TRBD1 or TRBD2 may fit D (5 bases each). This CDR3 has 17 residues. Trimming cost V 3 bases and J 2 bases, with 23 bases left between them. Per germline, CDR1 DFQATT and CDR2 SNEGSKA (reference sequence). This CDR3 reads CSASRGTGTLSTYEQYF. In DNA form, the CDR3 reads TGCAGTGCTAGTAGGGGAACCGGGACCCTCAGTACCTACGAGCAGTACTTC.

This clonotype was seen a handful of times. The chain has TRBV6-2 or TRBV6-3 and TRBJ2-1; no firm D call. Per the germline V gene, CDR1 is MNHEY and CDR2 is SVGEGT. V lost 8 bases and J 3 bases, leaving 17 bases between the germline ends. There are 15 residues in the CDR3. CDR3 protein: CASGRIPPDYNEQFF. CDR3 nucleotides: TGTGCCAGCGGGCGGATTCCACCCGACTACAATGAGCAGTTCTTC.

This clonotype showed up just a few times. The rearrangement joins TRBV5-6 to TRBJ2-7; TRBD2 matches at 10 bases. CDR1 and CDR2 (germline): SGHDT, YYEEEE. With 4 bases clipped from V and 1 base from J, the junction kept 8 bases outside the gene matches. The CDR3 runs to 16 residues. The CDR3 nucleotides read TGTGCCAGCAGCCGCCCAGCGGGAGGGAGTTCCTACGAGCAGTACTTC. It translates to CASSRPAGGSSYEQYF.

The chain recombines TRBV4-1 with TRBJ2-3; 8 nucleotides match TRBD1. Germline V gene lookup returns CDR1 MGHRA and CDR2 YSYEKL. The CDR3 totals 19 residues. The V segment lost 4 bases and the J segment 8 bases; nucleotides outside the gene matches: 23. The CDR3 DNA sequence: TGCGCCAGCAGCCCCCTTCCACCTCGGACAGGGTTTACGGTTGTTACGCAGTATTTT. It translates to CASSPLPPRTGFTVVTQYF.

This chain connects TRBV20-1 to TRBJ1-1; D is unclear. The V and J ends lost 6 bases and 2 bases respectively, with 10 bases between them. The germline V gene has CDR1 DFQATT and CDR2 SNEGSKA (reference sequence). The CDR3 consists of 12 residues. The CDR3: CSAPIGNTEAFF. The CDR3 coding sequence is TGCAGTGCCCCAATAGGCAACACTGAAGCTTTCTTT.

This clonotype was detected only a few times. The J gene is TRBJ2-2, the V gene TRBV30; 9 bases align to TRBD1. This CDR3 is 17 amino acids long. The germline gives CDR1 GTSNPN, CDR2 SVGIG (reference sequence). J was trimmed by 4 bases and V by 0 bases; bases with no gene match: 9. The CDR3 region is CAWSVKDRGRVTGELFF. The CDR3 nucleotides read TGTGCCTGGAGTGTAAAGGACAGGGGAAGAGTCACCGGGGAGCTGTTTTTT. Full variable domain (outside the CDR3, taken from reference TRBV30 and TRBJ2-2): SQTIHQWPATLVQPVGSPLSLECTVEGTSNPNLYWYRQAAGRGLQLLFYSVGIGQISSEVPQNLSASRPQDRQFILSSKKLLLSDSGFYLCAWSVKDRGRVTGELFFGEGSRLTVL.

This clonotype was counted only a few times. The J gene is TRBJ2-5, the V gene TRBV6-6; 8 bases line up with TRBD1. The trim removed 11 bases at V and 5 bases at J, leaving 7 bases unmatched. There are 12 residues in the CDR3. Germline V gene sequence: CDR1 MNHNY, CDR2 SVGAGI (reference sequence). Here the CDR3 reads CAFGTGPETQYF. The CDR3 DNA is TGTGCCTTCGGGACAGGCCCCGAGACCCAGTACTTC.

V is TRBV20-1 and J is TRBJ2-3; no clear D. This CDR3 is built from 12 residues. Germline CDR1 reads DFQATT; CDR2 reads SNEGSKA (reference sequence). V lost 4 bases and J 0 bases, leaving 5 bases between the germline ends. The CDR3 nucleotides are TGCAGTGCTACGCTTAGCACAGATACGCAGTATTTT. It encodes CSATLSTDTQYF.

V usage is TRBV7-2 and J usage is TRBJ1-6; TRBD1 matches at 9 bases. This CDR3 comprises 15 residues. V shed 3 bases, J shed 9 bases, and the junction held 6 bases outside the gene matches. Germline CDR1 and CDR2: SGHTA and FQGNSA. The CDR3 region is CASSLTGGDSSPLHF. DNA of the CDR3: TGTGCCAGCAGCTTGACAGGGGGAGATAGTTCACCCCTCCACTTT.

This clonotype was seen more than once but under ten times. The V and J genes are TRBV6-5 and TRBJ2-7; TRBD1 aligns across 9 bases. This CDR3 is 15 amino acids long. J was trimmed by 4 bases and V by 3 bases; bases with no gene match: 7. CDR1 is MNHEY, CDR2 SVGAGI, per germline. The CDR3 DNA sequence: TGTGCCAGCAGTTATTTTGTAGGACAGGGGTACGAGCAGTACTTC. Protein product: CASSYFVGQGYEQYF.

The rearrangement uses TRBV27 and TRBJ2-7, with 7 bases matching TRBD1. From germline, CDR1 is MNHEY and CDR2 SMNVEV (reference sequence). The CDR3 is made up of 15 amino acids. Unmatched junction bases numbered 6, after V lost 4 bases and J lost 0 bases. The CDR3 DNA follows: TGTGCCAGCAGTTCCTACAGGGGTCTCTCCTACGAGCAGTACTTC. Translating it yields CASSSYRGLSYEQYF.

This clonotype was seen only a few times. V is TRBV11-1 and J is TRBJ2-2; 10 bases are a match to TRBD1. The junction had 8 bases not matched to a gene; V was cut back by 2 bases and J by 2 bases. This CDR3 comprises 18 residues. In germline, CDR1 is SGHAT, CDR2 FQDESV (reference sequence). The CDR3 here is CASSLPPRDRGNTGELFF. CDR3 coding DNA: TGTGCCAGCAGCTTACCGCCCCGGGACAGGGGTAACACCGGGGAGCTGTTTTTT.